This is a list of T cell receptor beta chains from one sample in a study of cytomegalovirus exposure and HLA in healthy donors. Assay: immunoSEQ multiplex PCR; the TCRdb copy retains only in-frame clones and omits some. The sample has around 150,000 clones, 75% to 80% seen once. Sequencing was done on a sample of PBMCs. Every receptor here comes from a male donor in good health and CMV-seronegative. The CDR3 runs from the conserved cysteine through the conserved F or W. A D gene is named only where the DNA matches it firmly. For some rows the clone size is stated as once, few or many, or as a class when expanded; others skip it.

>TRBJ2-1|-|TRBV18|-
CASSPWDSKAHNEQFF
TGTGCCAGCTCACCTTGGGACTCTAAGGCCCACAATGAGCAGTTCTTC
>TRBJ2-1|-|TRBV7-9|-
CASSAQGGGDEQFF
TGTGCCAGCAGCGCCCAGGGGGGCGGGGATGAGCAGTTCTTC
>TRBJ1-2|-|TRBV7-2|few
CASSSRGSHYGYTF
TGTGCCAGCAGCTCCCGGGGGTCGCACTATGGCTACACCTTC
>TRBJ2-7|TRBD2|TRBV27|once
CASSSPGTSSYEQYF
TGTGCCAGCAGTTCCCCCGGGACTAGCTCCTACGAGCAGTACTTC
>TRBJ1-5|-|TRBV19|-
CASSIGPTGNQPQHF
TGTGCCAGTAGTATTGGTCCGACTGGGAATCAGCCCCAGCATTTT
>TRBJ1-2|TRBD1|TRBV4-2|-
CASSQGGSGGYGYTF
TGTGCCAGCAGCCAAGGCGGGTCAGGGGGCTACGGCTACACCTTC
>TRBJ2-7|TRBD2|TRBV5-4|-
CASSLPGLGGHEQYF
TGTGCCAGCAGCTTACCGGGACTAGGAGGACACGAGCAGTACTTC
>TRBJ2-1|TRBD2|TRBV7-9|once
CASSPRPGLGDYNEQFF
TGTGCCAGCAGCCCAAGACCGGGACTAGGGGATTACAATGAGCAGTTCTTC
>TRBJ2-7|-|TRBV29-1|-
CSVPGVNEQYF
TGCAGCGTTCCAGGGGTGAACGAGCAGTACTTC
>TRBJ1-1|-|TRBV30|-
CAWRQVKTEAFF
TGTGCCTGGAGACAGGTCAAAACTGAAGCTTTCTTT
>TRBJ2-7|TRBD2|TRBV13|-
CASRNSGGGYEQYF
TGTGCCAGTCGTAATAGCGGGGGGGGGTACGAGCAGTACTTC
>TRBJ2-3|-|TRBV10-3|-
CAIARETSTDTQYF
TGTGCCATCGCGCGAGAGACTAGCACAGATACGCAGTATTTT
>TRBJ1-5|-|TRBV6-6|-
CASSYGRGDSNQPQHF
TGTGCCAGCAGTTACGGCAGGGGCGATAGCAATCAGCCCCAGCATTTT
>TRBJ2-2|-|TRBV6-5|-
CASLGHLNTGELFF
TGTGCCAGCCTTGGACATCTTAACACCGGGGAGCTGTTTTTT
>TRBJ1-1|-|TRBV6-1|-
CASSEWDPRGTEAFF
TGTGCCAGCAGTGAATGGGACCCAAGGGGGACTGAAGCTTTCTTT
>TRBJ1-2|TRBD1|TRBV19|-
CASTDRGAANYGYTF
TGTGCCAGTACAGACAGGGGGGCGGCTAACTATGGCTACACCTTC
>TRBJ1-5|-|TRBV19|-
CASSQQGFGQPQHF
TGTGCCAGTAGTCAACAGGGATTTGGTCAGCCCCAGCATTTT
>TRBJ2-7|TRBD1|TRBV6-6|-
CASSDRDRTYEQYF
TGTGCCAGCAGTGACCGGGACAGGACCTACGAGCAGTACTTC
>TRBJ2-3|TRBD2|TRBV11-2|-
CASSPYQTSGGRGGQYF
TGTGCCAGCAGCCCATACCAGACTAGCGGGGGCCGAGGGGGGCAGTATTTT
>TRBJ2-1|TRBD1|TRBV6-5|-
CASSLSGQNYNEQFF
TGTGCCAGCAGCCTGTCGGGACAGAACTACAATGAGCAGTTCTTC
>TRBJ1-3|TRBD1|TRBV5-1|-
CASSLMGTGAGNTIYF
TGCGCCAGCAGCTTGATGGGGACAGGGGCAGGAAACACCATATATTTT
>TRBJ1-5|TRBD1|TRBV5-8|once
CASSLPLRDRPLQPQHF
TGTGCCAGCAGCTTGCCATTAAGGGACAGACCCTTACAGCCCCAGCATTTT
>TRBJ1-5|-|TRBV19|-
CASRRKGEGNQPQHF
TGTGCCAGTAGGCGTAAAGGAGAAGGCAATCAGCCCCAGCATTTT
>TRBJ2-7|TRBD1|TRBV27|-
CASSLIEGGHEQYF
TGTGCCAGCAGTTTAATAGAAGGGGGCCACGAGCAGTACTTC
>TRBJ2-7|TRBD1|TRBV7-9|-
CASSFGQVTSLEQYF
TGTGCCAGCAGCTTCGGACAGGTGACTTCTCTCGAGCAGTACTTC
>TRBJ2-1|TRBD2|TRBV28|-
CASSPTRGGAYNEQFF
TGTGCCAGCAGTCCGACTCGGGGGGGGGCCTACAATGAGCAGTTCTTC
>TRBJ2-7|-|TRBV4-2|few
CASSQAGGVGEQYF
TGTGCCAGCAGCCAAGCCGGGGGAGTGGGCGAGCAGTACTTC
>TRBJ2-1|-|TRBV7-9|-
CASSLARSYNEQFF
TGTGCCAGCAGCTTAGCGCGCTCCTACAATGAGCAGTTCTTC
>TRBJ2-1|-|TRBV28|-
CASSSGLYNEQFF
TGTGCCAGCAGTTCGGGACTGTACAATGAGCAGTTCTTC
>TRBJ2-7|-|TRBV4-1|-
CASSQDIQGSYEQYF
TGCGCCAGCAGCCAAGATATTCAGGGTTCCTACGAGCAGTACTTC
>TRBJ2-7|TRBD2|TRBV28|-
CASSLAAGGTREQYF
TGTGCCAGCAGTTTAGCCGCGGGAGGGACCCGCGAGCAGTACTTC
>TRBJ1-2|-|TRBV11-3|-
CANSLVSGNLANYGYTF
TGTGCCAACAGCTTAGTCTCAGGGAACTTAGCTAACTATGGCTACACCTTC
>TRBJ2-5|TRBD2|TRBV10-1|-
CASSVGAGGPETQYF
TGCGCCAGCAGTGTAGGAGCGGGAGGGCCAGAGACCCAGTACTTC
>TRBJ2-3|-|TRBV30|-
CAWSVLGTQYF
TGTGCCTGGAGTGTCCTAGGTACGCAGTATTTT
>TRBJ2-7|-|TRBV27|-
CASSLTVRTYEQYF
TGTGCCAGCAGTTTGACAGTCCGCACCTACGAGCAGTACTTC
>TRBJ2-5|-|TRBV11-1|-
CASSPDGVTQYF
TGTGCCAGCAGCCCTGACGGGGTGACCCAGTACTTC
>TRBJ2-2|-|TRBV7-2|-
CASSLRNTGELFF
TGTGCCAGCAGCTTACGGAACACCGGGGAGCTGTTTTTT
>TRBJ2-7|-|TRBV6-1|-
CASSPPRSPSYEQYF
TGTGCCAGCAGTCCTCCACGGTCGCCGTCCTACGAGCAGTACTTC
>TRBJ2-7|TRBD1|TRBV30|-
CAWSTGAYEQYF
TGTGCCTGGAGTACAGGGGCCTACGAGCAGTACTTC
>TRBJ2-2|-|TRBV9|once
CASSVPQAFANTGELFF
TGTGCCAGCAGCGTACCCCAGGCGTTCGCGAACACCGGGGAGCTGTTTTTT
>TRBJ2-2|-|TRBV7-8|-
CASSLAGAAGELFF
TGTGCCAGCAGCTTAGCGGGAGCGGCCGGGGAGCTGTTTTTT
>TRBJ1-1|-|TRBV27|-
CASSLYRIRNTEAFF
TGTGCCAGCAGTCTTTACAGGATCCGGAACACTGAAGCTTTCTTT
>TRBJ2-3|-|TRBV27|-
CASSFFVQGTDTQYF
TGTGCCAGCAGTTTCTTTGTTCAGGGCACAGATACGCAGTATTTT
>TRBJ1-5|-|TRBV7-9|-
CASSFSGQPQHF
TGTGCCAGCAGCTTCAGCGGTCAGCCCCAGCATTTT
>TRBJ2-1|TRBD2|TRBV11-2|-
CASSLGPSGNEQFF
TGTGCCAGCAGCTTAGGTCCTAGCGGGAATGAGCAGTTCTTC
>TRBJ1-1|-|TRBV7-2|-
CASSPMGASTEAFF
TGTGCCAGCAGCCCTATGGGGGCGAGCACTGAAGCTTTCTTT
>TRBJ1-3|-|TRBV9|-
CASSVGAGSGNTIYF
TGTGCCAGCAGCGTAGGCGCGGGCTCGGGAAACACCATATATTTT
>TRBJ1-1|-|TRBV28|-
CASSLLRQSTEAFF
TGTGCCAGCAGTTTACTCCGACAGAGCACTGAAGCTTTCTTT
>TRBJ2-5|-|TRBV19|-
CASSILFFTGEQYF
TGTGCCAGTAGTATATTATTTTTTACAGGTGAGCAGTACTTC
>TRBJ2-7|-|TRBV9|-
CASSAGKNSYEQYF
TGTGCCAGCAGCGCCGGGAAAAACTCCTACGAGCAGTACTTC
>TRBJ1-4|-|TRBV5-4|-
CASSFQDNEKLFF
TGTGCCAGCAGCTTCCAGGATAATGAAAAACTGTTTTTT
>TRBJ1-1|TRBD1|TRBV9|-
CASSVGTGVNTEAFF
TGTGCCAGCAGCGTAGGGACAGGGGTGAACACTGAAGCTTTCTTT
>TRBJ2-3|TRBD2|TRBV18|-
CASSPGVAGSLDTQYF
TGTGCCAGCTCACCGGGAGTAGCGGGGTCCCTAGATACGCAGTATTTT
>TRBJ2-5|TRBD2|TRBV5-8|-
CASSLSSGGAVKAQYF
TGTGCCAGCAGCTTAAGTAGCGGGGGGGCCGTGAAGGCCCAGTACTTC
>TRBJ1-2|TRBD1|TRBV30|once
CAWATGGNYGYTF
TGTGCCTGGGCTACAGGGGGAAACTATGGCTACACCTTC
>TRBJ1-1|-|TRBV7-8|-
CASIFSTANTEAFF
TGTGCCAGCATCTTCTCGACTGCGAACACTGAAGCTTTCTTT
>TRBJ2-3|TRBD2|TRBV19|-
CASSTLAGGTDTQYF
TGTGCCAGTAGTACCCTAGCGGGGGGTACAGATACGCAGTATTTT